The 25 T cell receptor beta chains in this list originate from one sample, sequenced in a study of cytomegalovirus exposure and HLA in healthy donors (dated by TCRdb to the late 2010s). Libraries came from the immunoSEQ multiplex PCR assay. The multiplex PCR relied on a mix of 60 forward primers for TCR Vbeta segments and 13 reverse primers for TCR Jbeta segments. The table comes from immuneACCESS by way of TCRdb, which keeps in-frame sequences with V and J called. Part of the clones is missing from these tables; in studies checked, under half for an unresolved V gene and the rest for unknown reasons. The table for this sample lists roughly 68,000 clones; under 80% of them were counted only once. The ten largest clones represent approximately 5.4% of the sample. Sequencing was performed on PBMCs. Receptor source: a male donor in good health and CMV-seropositive.

The V gene is TRBV27, the J gene TRBJ2-5; D is possibly TRBD2 (7 bases). Per germline, CDR1 MNHEY and CDR2 SMNVEV (reference sequence). This CDR3 is 11 amino acids long. Trimming removed 6 bases from V and 9 bases from J, with 11 bases in between. This CDR3 reads CASRGAGAQYF. Here the CDR3 DNA reads TGTGCCAGCAGGGGGGCGGGGGCCCAGTACTTC.

The genes are TRBV19 and TRBJ1-5; D gene unclear. This CDR3 spans 18 amino acids. Trimming stripped 6 bases from V and 2 bases from J, with 23 bases between. Germline loops: CDR1 LNHDA, CDR2 SQIVND (reference sequence). The CDR3 here is CASSYGEVGPAGNQPQHF. The DNA for the CDR3 is TGTGCCAGTAGCTACGGGGAGGTGGGTCCAGCTGGCAATCAGCCCCAGCATTTT.

The J gene is TRBJ2-7, the V gene TRBV10-3, with TRBD1 matching 8 bases. V lost 6 bases and J lost 1; bases outside the gene matches: 2. Looked up from germline, CDR1 is ENHRY and CDR2 is SYGVKD. This CDR3 comprises 13 residues. The CDR3 DNA reads as TGTGCCATCAGGGACAGGGATTCCTACGAGCAGTACTTC. It codes for CAIRDRDSYEQYF.

The rearrangement joins TRBV9 to TRBJ2-3; 12 bases are a match to TRBD2. The CDR3 has 16 amino acids. CDR1 and CDR2 from the germline V gene are SGDLS and YYNGEE. Germline trimming cut 1 base from V and 1 base from J; bases unmatched to any gene: 1. DNA of the CDR3: TGTGCCAGCAGCGTACCTAGCGGGGGGGGCACAGATACGCAGTATTTT. Translation: CASSVPSGGGTDTQYF. Using reference TRBV9 and TRBJ2-3 for the parts outside the CDR3, the full variable domain is DSGVTQTPKHLITATGQRVTLRCSPRSGDLSVYWYQQSLDQGLQFLIQYYNGEERAKGNILERFSAQQFPDLHSELNLSSLELGDSALYFCASSVPSGGGTDTQYFGPGTRLTVL.

The sample holds a few counts of this clone. This chain links TRBV10-3 with TRBJ2-3; 12 bases fit TRBD2. The germline gives CDR1 ENHRY, CDR2 SYGVKD. The CDR3 consists of 18 residues. V lost 0 bases to trimming and J lost 3 bases; unmatched junction nucleotides: 7. In DNA form, the CDR3 reads TGTGCCATCAGTGAGTCACCACTAGCGGGGGGACCGACAGATACGCAGTATTTT. It yields the protein CAISESPLAGGPTDTQYF.

The J gene is TRBJ1-2, the V gene TRBV2, with TRBD1 matching 8 bases. This CDR3 has 16 residues. The J segment lost 7 bases and the V segment lost 3 bases, leaving 13 bases of the junction unmatched. Per the germline V gene, CDR1 is SNHLY and CDR2 is FYNNEI. The DNA for the CDR3 is TGTGCCAGCAGTGAGCTTGGACAGGGACTTAAGCTTGGCTACACCTTC. Translating it yields CASSELGQGLKLGYTF.

CDR3 residues: CASSQGTSINTDTQYF. CDR3 coding DNA: TGCGCCAGCAGCCAAGGGACTAGCATAAACACAGATACGCAGTATTTT. V is TRBV4-3 and J is TRBJ2-3; 8 bases map to TRBD2. This CDR3 contains 16 residues. The germline V gene encodes CDR1 LGHNA and CDR2 YSLEER. V shed 1 base, J shed 2 bases, and the junction held 5 bases outside the gene matches.

This chain links TRBV16 with TRBJ1-1, with 12 bases fitting TRBD1. Germline CDR1 and CDR2: KGHSY and FQNENV. The CDR3 is 15 residues long. V trimming: 3 bases; J trimming: 4 bases; junction bases outside the gene matches: 3. CDR3 in DNA: TGTGCCAGCAGCCAGGGACAGGGGGCAAGCACTGAAGCTTTCTTT. Its translation: CASSQGQGASTEAFF.

In DNA form, the CDR3 reads TGTGCCAGCAGCTTCTTGGCCAGCGGGGACCAAGAGACCCAGTACTTC. Protein product: CASSFLASGDQETQYF. The chain joins TRBV7-6 to TRBJ2-5; 7 bases match TRBD2. This CDR3 has 16 residues. V lost 3 bases to trimming and J lost 0 bases; unmatched junction nucleotides: 7. The germline V gene encodes CDR1 SGHVS and CDR2 FNYEAQ.

This clone was detected only once. The chain carries TRBV30 and TRBJ1-1; 7 bases agree with TRBD1. This CDR3 has 13 residues. The V and J ends lost 3 bases and 8 bases, in that order; junction bases with no gene match: 9. Germline V gives CDR1 GTSNPN, CDR2 SVGIG (reference sequence). CDR3 amino acids: CAWRKGASWEAFF. The CDR3 nucleotides are TGTGCCTGGAGAAAGGGGGCGTCTTGGGAAGCTTTCTTT.

The CDR3 sequence is CAAGGVGTEAFF. The CDR3 nucleotides read TGTGCCGCCGGAGGGGTGGGTACTGAAGCTTTCTTT. The genes are TRBV19 and TRBJ1-1, with a tentative D call TRBD1 (5 bases). The CDR3 is 12 residues long. V was clipped by 11 bases and J by 5 bases, with 15 bases between them. Germline assignment: CDR1 LNHDA and CDR2 SQIVND (reference sequence).

The chain has TRBV28 and TRBJ2-2; weak D call: TRBD1 (6 bases). Per the germline V gene, CDR1 is MDHEN and CDR2 is SYDVKM. The V gene lost 8 bases and the J gene lost 4 bases, with 11 bases spanning the gap. The CDR3 is made up of 13 amino acids. This CDR3 reads CASQDSFTGELFF. In DNA, the CDR3 is TGTGCCAGCCAGGACAGTTTCACCGGGGAGCTGTTTTTT. The full variable domain, in which reference TRBV28 and TRBJ2-2 provide the parts outside the CDR3, is DVKVTQSSRYLVKRTGEKVFLECVQDMDHENMFWYRQDPGLGLRLIYFSYDVKMKEKGDIPEGYSVSREKKERFSLILESASTNQTSMYLCASQDSFTGELFFGEGSRLTVL.

V and J are TRBV11-1 and TRBJ1-2; TRBD1 matches at 10 bases. Trimming at V came to 5 bases and at J to 4 bases, leaving 4 bases not matched to a gene. CDR3 length: 14 residues. Germline lookup yields CDR1 SGHAT and CDR2 FQDESV (reference sequence). The CDR3 spells CASSPGDRGYGYTF. The CDR3, as DNA: TGTGCCAGCAGCCCCGGGGACAGGGGCTATGGCTACACCTTC.

The chain is built from TRBV15 and TRBJ2-7, with a possible D match to TRBD2 (7 bases). Trimming left V 0 bases short and J 0 bases short, with 12 bases between. This CDR3 region has 16 residues. Per germline, CDR1 LNHNV and CDR2 YYDKDF (reference sequence). The CDR3 bases are TGTGCCACCAGCAGAGATGCGGGGGCGAACTCCTACGAGCAGTACTTC. It translates to CATSRDAGANSYEQYF.

The rearrangement links TRBV19 to TRBJ1-4; a possible D gene is TRBD1 (5 bases). The germline V and J ends were trimmed by 9 bases and 5 bases, with 13 bases remaining between them. Germline V gene lookup returns CDR1 LNHDA and CDR2 SQIVND (reference sequence). The CDR3 consists of 13 residues. CDR3 sequence (DNA): TGTGCCAGCCAACGGGGGTTGAATGAAAAACTGTTTTTT. Protein sequence: CASQRGLNEKLFF.

The V and J genes are TRBV4-3 and TRBJ2-2; D unresolved. The germline V and J ends were trimmed by 0 bases and 3 bases, with 8 bases remaining between them. The CDR3 is 15 residues long. CDR1 is LGHNA, CDR2 YSLEER, per germline. The CDR3 region is CASSQEVSYTGELFF. The CDR3 DNA reads TGCGCCAGCAGCCAAGAAGTCAGTTACACCGGGGAGCTGTTTTTT.

In DNA form, the CDR3 reads TGTGCCAGCAGCCCCGCTCGGGGCAGGGGGTCCCGAGAGACCCAGTACTTC. Protein product: CASSPARGRGSRETQYF. The chain is built from TRBV7-9 and TRBJ2-5, with 7 positions matching TRBD1. Per germline, CDR1 SEHNR and CDR2 FQNEAQ (reference sequence). The CDR3 sequence is 17 residues long. J gave up 4 bases and V 5 bases, and 16 bases lay outside the gene matches.

This clone was detected only a few times. The rearrangement links TRBV6-5 to TRBJ1-1; D is unclear. Germline V gene lookup returns CDR1 MNHEY and CDR2 SVGAGI. The length of the CDR3 is 12 residues. The V gene lost 6 bases and the J gene lost 2 bases, with 7 bases spanning the gap. The CDR3 reads CASSLENTEAFF. In nucleotides, the CDR3 is TGTGCCAGCAGCCTAGAAAACACTGAAGCTTTCTTT.

V and J are TRBV2 and TRBJ2-1; 8 nucleotides agree with TRBD2. Germline values: CDR1 SNHLY, CDR2 FYNNEI. CDR3 length equals 14 residues. The V and J ends lost 3 bases and 3 bases, in that order; junction bases with no gene match: 1. CDR3 sequence reads: CASSESGGYNEQFF. DNA for the CDR3: TGTGCCAGCAGTGAGAGCGGGGGCTACAATGAGCAGTTCTTC.

The chain couples TRBV11-3 to TRBJ2-7; TRBD1 is a possible D gene (5 bases). Germline V gives CDR1 SGHNT, CDR2 YENEEA. The CDR3 has 13 amino acids. Trimming removed 3 bases at V and 7 bases at J, with 13 bases between. CDR3 sequence: CASSLDTGQEQYF. Here the CDR3 DNA reads TGTGCCAGCAGCTTGGATACAGGTCAAGAGCAGTACTTC.

The gene calls are TRBV14 and TRBJ2-3, with unresolved D. The CDR3 runs 13 residues. Germline V gene data show CDR1 as SGHDN and CDR2 as FVKESK. The CDR3 loop reads CAVSNSRRDTQYF. The CDR3 DNA reads TGTGCAGTGTCGAACTCCCGGCGGGATACGCAGTATTTT.

This chain uses TRBV10-3 with TRBJ2-2; 10 positions agree with TRBD2. The CDR3 sequence is 15 residues long. From germline, CDR1 is ENHRY and CDR2 SYGVKD. J gave up 0 bases and V 6 bases, and 1 base lay outside the gene matches. The chain's CDR3 is CAIRTSGSNTGELFF. CDR3 in DNA: TGTGCCATCAGGACTAGCGGGTCGAACACCGGGGAGCTGTTTTTT.

The gene calls are TRBV4-2 and TRBJ1-2; 8 nucleotides line up with TRBD1. Germline V gene sequence: CDR1 LGHNA, CDR2 YNFKEQ. The J segment lost 5 bases and the V segment lost 0 bases, leaving 11 bases of the junction unmatched. There are 17 residues in the CDR3. The CDR3 spells CASSQDSLGQGEYGYTF. CDR3 DNA: TGTGCCAGCAGCCAAGATTCGCTAGGACAGGGAGAATATGGCTACACCTTC.

The genes are TRBV29-1 and TRBJ1-2; a possible D gene is TRBD1 (6 bases). Germline assignment: CDR1 SQVTM and CDR2 ANQGSEA. CDR3 length: 16 amino acids. Trimming shortened V by 0 bases and J by 2 bases, and 16 bases separated the two germline ends. The CDR3 region has the DNA TGCAGCGTTGAAGACCGATCCTCCAGGGGAAACTATGGCTACACCTTC. Amino acids: CSVEDRSSRGNYGYTF.

The chain links TRBV5-5 to TRBJ2-1; 7 nucleotides agree with TRBD1. The ends lost 5 bases at V and 9 bases at J; junction bases unmatched: 11. CDR1 and CDR2 from the germline V gene are SGHKS and YYEKEE (reference sequence). This CDR3 has 14 residues. This CDR3 reads CASRPTGLEGEQFF. The CDR3 nucleotides are TGTGCCAGCAGGCCGACAGGGTTAGAAGGTGAGCAGTTCTTC.